A selection of T cell receptor beta chains follows, all from one sample in a study of blood T cells in healthy people across ages. TCRdb recomputed calls from the 5' RACE reads with MiXCR, one row per CDR3 protein. The table includes around 800,000 distinct CDR3 sequences, approximately 53% detected once. Specimen: blood. The source of these receptors is a man older than 75 in good health. Each CDR3 is given with its conserved first and last residue. The D gene is left open where the match is weak.

CDR3aa | d_gene | v_gene
CASSQDRISSYEQYF | TRBD1 | TRBV7-2
CAISSPALQETQYF | NA | TRBV10-3
CASSQESNRLGEKLFF | NA | TRBV14
CASSLSLRARQGGEQFF | TRBD1 | TRBV5-1
CASSSLNQGTSQFF | TRBD2 | TRBV7-2
CASSQEWAGTGYQETQYF | TRBD1 | TRBV4-1
CASSFQTSEQETQYF | TRBD2 | TRBV7-2
CASSYAGCEQFF | NA | TRBV6-6
CASSQVRRTQYF | NA | TRBV14
CASKVKDEQYF | NA | TRBV5-1
CATSDPGQDKNIQYF | TRBD1 | TRBV24-1
CASGYMGLASNEQYF | TRBD2 | TRBV12-3/TRBV12-4
CASSLLPPGPPNNNEQYF | NA | TRBV11-1
CASSQEAAGMFNEQFF | TRBD2 | TRBV3-1
CALVRGNNEQFF | NA | TRBV30
CASSPRTPRKFTGELFF | NA | TRBV7-8
CASSPPGLSYGYTF | NA | TRBV12-3/TRBV12-4
CASSAQTWVEQYF | NA | TRBV7-8
CSARGVPGAPPYEQYF | NA | TRBV20-1
CSARDANYNEQFF | NA | TRBV20-1
CASSWGRPPGANVLTF | NA | TRBV6-2/TRBV6-3
CASSRSPSYEQYF | NA | TRBV14
CASTSGHADSSYEQYF | NA | TRBV5-1
CASSVAPGGPYNEQYF | TRBD2 | TRBV9
CASSRGEADRWGETQYF | NA | TRBV5-1
CASRTYRFTSYNEQYF | NA | TRBV28
CASSLSGFSNQPQHF | NA | TRBV11-2
CSASPPSGNYNEQFF | NA | TRBV20-1
CASSLQLTDFYNEQFF | NA | TRBV12-3/TRBV12-4
CASSLGAMNTEAFF | NA | TRBV12-3/TRBV12-4
CASSLLAGGLYEQYF | TRBD2 | TRBV7-9
CASSRQGRSYNEQFF | NA | TRBV11-2
CAIRPGQGKYEQYF | TRBD1 | TRBV10-3
CAIMTTLANEQFF | NA | TRBV10-3
CASSRDRGTYNEQFF | TRBD1 | TRBV5-1
CSPSGASYNEQYF | TRBD2 | TRBV20-1
CASNPHRPGQGAHEQYF | TRBD1 | TRBV28
CSVEAPGQGAGYTF | TRBD1 | TRBV29-1
CASSSIAGVFNEQFF | TRBD2 | TRBV5-1
CASTSTTVSYEQYF | NA | TRBV12-3/TRBV12-4
CATGRPRGDRYAYF | NA | TRBV6-5